The 15 T cell receptor beta chains below come from one sample, sequenced in a study of blood T cell repertoires in COVID-19. Data came from immunoSEQ multiplex PCR; TCRdb stores just in-frame clones and leaves some out. This sample has approximately 190,000 clones, with under 90% found just once. What was sequenced was peripheral blood. These receptors originate from a human donor in a cohort sampled during active COVID-19.

This rearrangement joins TRBV5-1 to TRBJ1-1; 8 nucleotides match TRBD1. The V and J ends lost 4 bases and 0 bases, in that order; junction bases with no gene match: 5. Per germline, CDR1 SGHRS and CDR2 YFSETQ. This CDR3 region has 15 residues. The CDR3 sequence: CASSATGALNTEAFF. The CDR3 coding sequence is TGCGCCAGCAGCGCGACAGGGGCCTTGAACACTGAAGCTTTCTTT.

The V gene is TRBV3-1 (or the pseudogene TRBV3-2), the J gene TRBJ2-1, with unresolved D. There are 13 residues in the CDR3. Trimming removed 0 bases at V and 6 bases at J, with 6 bases between. Germline V lookup: CDR1 LGHDT, CDR2 YNNKEL (reference sequence). The CDR3 region is CASSQDRFNEQFF. DNA for the CDR3: TGTGCCAGCAGCCAAGATCGGTTCAATGAGCAGTTCTTC.

This clone was observed a few times. The chain uses TRBV5-1 and TRBJ1-6, with 9 bases matching TRBD1. CDR1 is SGHRS and CDR2 is YFSETQ in the germline V gene. CDR3 length equals 15 residues. Unmatched junction bases numbered 8, after V lost 4 bases and J lost 9 bases. Here the CDR3 reads CASSTWTGEGSPLHF. The CDR3 DNA sequence: TGCGCCAGCAGCACTTGGACAGGGGAAGGTTCACCCCTCCACTTT.

The rearrangement joins TRBV9 to TRBJ1-6; tentatively, D is TRBD1 (6 bases). V shed 7 bases and J shed 0 bases, with 8 bases lying between them. Germline CDR1 and CDR2: SGDLS and YYNGEE. CDR3 length equals 14 residues. The CDR3 nucleotides read TGTGCCAGCCAGGACAGCTCCTATAATTCACCCCTCCACTTT. Translation gives CASQDSSYNSPLHF.

CDR3 coding DNA: TGTGCCAGCAGTTACGGCGGGGGGGGGACAAGGAACACTGAAGCTTTCTTT. This encodes CASSYGGGGTRNTEAFF. The chain has TRBV6-2 or TRBV6-3 and TRBJ1-1; the D gene is possibly TRBD1 (6 bases). This CDR3 spans 17 amino acids. From germline, CDR1 is MNHEY and CDR2 SVGEGT. V shed 2 bases and J shed 1 base, with 17 bases lying between them.

The chain carries TRBV11-2 and TRBJ1-5, with unresolved D. Germline CDR1 is SGHAT and CDR2 is FQNNGV. Trimming removed 1 base at V and 5 bases at J, with 6 bases between. The CDR3 runs 13 residues. CDR3 region: CASSLGEYQPQHF. The CDR3 region has the DNA TGTGCCAGCAGCTTAGGAGAGTATCAGCCCCAGCATTTT. The full variable domain, its missing parts supplied by reference TRBV11-2 and TRBJ1-5, is EAGVAQSPRYKIIEKRQSVAFWCNPISGHATLYWYQQILGQGPKLLIQFQNNGVVDDSQLPKDRFSAERLKGVDSTLKIQPAKLEDSAVYLCASSLGEYQPQHFGDGTRLSIL.

The CDR3 spells CASSSDTDTQYF. CDR3 sequence (DNA): TGCGCCAGCAGCAGTGACACAGATACGCAGTATTTT. J is TRBJ2-3 and V is TRBV10-1; the D is unclear. V was shortened by 6 bases and J by 2 bases, with 6 bases between the two germline ends. CDR1 is WNHNN and CDR2 is SYGVQD in the germline V gene (reference sequence). This CDR3 has 12 residues.

J is TRBJ1-1 and V is TRBV7-2, with a possible D match to TRBD1 (6 bases). The CDR3 length is 15 residues. V gave up 2 bases and J gave up 2 bases, with 12 bases separating them. CDR1 and CDR2 from the germline V gene are SGHTA and FQGNSA. CDR3 residues: CASSLRGGSNTEAFF. CDR3 DNA: TGTGCCAGCAGCTTAAGGGGGGGATCTAACACTGAAGCTTTCTTT.

The chain recombines TRBV7-9 with TRBJ1-3; no reliable D call. The CDR3 spans 16 residues. The germline gives CDR1 SEHNR, CDR2 FQNEAQ (reference sequence). Trimming pared 0 bases from V and 2 bases from J, leaving 11 bases between. The CDR3 loop reads CASSLATSLPGNTIYF. The CDR3 DNA reads TGTGCCAGCAGCTTAGCGACATCCTTACCTGGAAACACCATATATTTT.

This rearrangement joins TRBV5-5 to TRBJ2-1, with 9 bases fitting TRBD2. V was clipped by 4 bases and J by 9 bases; unmatched bases: 17. Germline loops: CDR1 SGHKS, CDR2 YYEKEE (reference sequence). There are 17 residues in the CDR3. The CDR3 DNA is TGTGCCAGCAGCGAAACCCCCCAGCGGGAGGCCGGGGTTGAGCAGTTCTTC. This codes for CASSETPQREAGVEQFF.

The chain is built from TRBV5-1 and TRBJ2-3, with 9 bases matching TRBD1. J was trimmed by 7 bases and V by 5 bases; bases with no gene match: 8. This CDR3 is built from 14 residues. In germline, CDR1 is SGHRS, CDR2 YFSETQ. CDR3 region: CASRSTGGTNTQYF. DNA of the CDR3: TGCGCCAGCAGGTCAACAGGGGGCACTAATACGCAGTATTTT.

The chain couples TRBV30 to TRBJ1-6; no clear D. V lost 5 bases, J lost 15 bases, and 20 bases lay in between. Germline CDR1 is GTSNPN and CDR2 is SVGIG (reference sequence). This CDR3 comprises 13 residues. The CDR3 region is CAWSGRAGEFLHF. The CDR3 bases are TGTGCCTGGTCGGGGAGGGCCGGGGAGTTCCTCCACTTT. The full variable domain, completed using reference TRBV30 and TRBJ1-6, is SQTIHQWPATLVQPVGSPLSLECTVEGTSNPNLYWYRQAAGRGLQLLFYSVGIGQISSEVPQNLSASRPQDRQFILSSKKLLLSDSGFYLCAWSGRAGEFLHFGNGTRLTVT.

The rearrangement joins TRBV6-5 to TRBJ2-7; 9 nucleotides line up with TRBD1. V shed 2 bases, J shed 6 bases, and the junction held 11 bases outside the gene matches. This CDR3 is built from 16 residues. From germline, CDR1 is MNHEY and CDR2 SVGAGI. CDR3 nucleotide sequence: TGTGCCAGCAGTTACCTACCGGGACAGGGTTTGGGCGAGCAGTACTTC. It is translated as CASSYLPGQGLGEQYF.

The chain combines TRBV27 with TRBJ2-7; 7 positions agree with TRBD2. V shed 6 bases, J shed 1 base, and the junction held 6 bases outside the gene matches. In germline, CDR1 is MNHEY, CDR2 SMNVEV (reference sequence). The length of the CDR3 is 14 residues. The CDR3 DNA follows: TGTGCCAGCAGATTGGGCGGGAGATCCTACGAGCAGTACTTC. It is translated as CASRLGGRSYEQYF.

This chain uses TRBV12-3 or TRBV12-4 with TRBJ1-2; tentative D call: TRBD1 (5 bases). The CDR3 consists of 13 residues. V shed 2 bases and J shed 3 bases, with 7 bases lying between them. CDR3 protein: CASSLWGDYGYTF. The CDR3 nucleotides read TGTGCCAGCAGTTTATGGGGGGACTATGGCTACACCTTC.